This TCR beta chain was sequenced in a study of cytomegalovirus exposure and HLA in healthy donors. Per the germline V gene, CDR1 is MNHEY and CDR2 is SMNVEV (reference sequence). The CDR3 runs to 13 residues. V was clipped by 4 bases and J by 3 bases, with 7 bases between them. The study's findings and limits: Within an earlier analysis, most TCR beta V segments proved productive either about 90% or about 30% of the time. Common viral pathogens (according to a later analysis) appeared linked to several of the most significant clusters.

The PCR ran on 60 Vbeta and 13 Jbeta primers. Sequencing used immunoSEQ multiplex PCR; TCRdb keeps in-frame clones, though not all of them. The sample lists approximately 190,000 clones, approximately 90% seen once, with around 0.99% in the top ten. Regarding this clone: Its antigen is not identified.

The sequence derives from a boy between 2 and 10 years old in good health and CMV-seronegative. Sequenced material: PBMCs. The genes are TRBV27 and TRBJ1-5; D unresolved. CDR3 nucleotide sequence: TGTGCCAGCAGTTACAGCTCCAATCAGCCCCAGCATTTT. This sequence encodes CASSYSSNQPQHF.